A selection of T cell receptor beta chains follows, all from one sample in a study of blood T cells in healthy people across ages. TCRdb ran MiXCR on the 5' RACE reads and lists one entry per CDR3 protein. The repertoire includes about 1 million distinct CDR3 sequences, around 45% of them detected once, and 15% to 20% sits in the top ten. Material: blood. These receptors originate from a woman in her sixties in good health. CDR3s include the opening cysteine and the closing phenylalanine or tryptophan. A D gene is named only where the DNA matches it firmly. Not all rows give a size; the values are once, few, many and, for expanded clones, a class.

size,J,D,V,DNA,CDR3
-,TRBJ2-7,-,TRBV12-3/TRBV12-4,TGTGCCAGCAGTTCACCGTCGGGACTGCAGAGGTACGAGCAGTACTTC,CASSSPSGLQRYEQYF
-,TRBJ2-5,-,TRBV28,TGTGCCAGCACCGGCGGGGGCTGGGAGACCCAGTACTTC,CASTGGGWETQYF
-,TRBJ2-2,TRBD2,TRBV5-1,TGCGCCAGCAACGGGAGGGCCGAAACCGGGGAGCTGTTTTTT,CASNGRAETGELFF
-,TRBJ2-1,TRBD1,TRBV11-1,TGTGCCAGTCGGAACCGGGACAGGGGGCTCTATGAGCAGTTCTTC,CASRNRDRGLYEQFF
few,TRBJ2-7,-,TRBV30,TGTGCCTGGAGTGACAGGGAAAACGAGCAGTACTTC,CAWSDRENEQYF
many,TRBJ2-5,-,TRBV28,TGTGCCAGCAGCTGGGGCGGACTACGGGAGACCCAGTACTTC,CASSWGGLRETQYF
-,TRBJ2-3,-,TRBV5-1,TGCGCCAGCTATATCACAGGGTCGGCAGATACGCAGTATTTT,CASYITGSADTQYF
-,TRBJ1-1,-,TRBV7-9,TGTGCCAGCAGCTTAGCTGGACGTGTTGAAGCTTTCTTT,CASSLAGRVEAFF
-,TRBJ2-1,-,TRBV5-5,TGTGCCAGCAGCTTGGAGGTAATACCCAGCTTGGATGAGCAGTTCTTC,CASSLEVIPSLDEQFF
many,TRBJ2-2,-,TRBV5-1,TGCGCCAGCAGCGTTAAGAACACCGGGGAGCTGTTTTTT,CASSVKNTGELFF
-,TRBJ2-3,-,TRBV7-9,TGTGCCAGCAGCCTTAAGCTCTCGCCCACAGATACGCAGTATTTT,CASSLKLSPTDTQYF
few,TRBJ2-3,TRBD2,TRBV20-1,TGCAGTGCTAGTGGCGGGAGTTGGACAGATACGCAGTATTTT,CSASGGSWTDTQYF
-,TRBJ2-7,-,TRBV2,TGTGCCAGCAGAGCAGGGGGGGATCGCGAGCAGTACTTC,CASRAGGDREQYF
few,TRBJ2-7,TRBD1,TRBV10-3,TGTGCCATCAGTGACCCCGGGACAGGGGCTTCCTACGAGCAGTACTTC,CAISDPGTGASYEQYF
-,TRBJ2-1,-,TRBV25-1,TGTGCCAGCAGTGATAATACAGGGGCCGGGAGGCAGTTCTTC,CASSDNTGAGRQFF
-,TRBJ2-6,TRBD1,TRBV30,TGTGCCTGGGACAGGGGATCTGGGGCCAACGTCCTGACTTTC,CAWDRGSGANVLTF
once,TRBJ1-2,-,TRBV11-2,TGTGCCAGCAGCTTTCTGGGGGGGGTCTATGGCTACACCTTC,CASSFLGGVYGYTF
-,TRBJ2-1,TRBD2,TRBV6-5,TGTGCCAGCCACAATAGCGGGAGATACAATGAGCAGTTCTTC,CASHNSGRYNEQFF
-,TRBJ2-7,-,TRBV9,TGTGCCAGCAGCGTATGGGGTTGGGACGAGCAGTACTTC,CASSVWGWDEQYF
few,TRBJ2-7,-,TRBV6-5,TGTGCCAGCAGTAACCCTAGGCAACCAAATTTCTACGAGCAGTACTTC,CASSNPRQPNFYEQYF
few,TRBJ1-2,-,TRBV25-1,TGTGCCAGCAGCGCCTACAGGTTAAATGGCTACACCTTC,CASSAYRLNGYTF
once,TRBJ2-7,-,TRBV7-6,TGTGCCAGCAGCGGACGGACTGGTTACGAGCAGTACTTC,CASSGRTGYEQYF
few,TRBJ2-5,TRBD1,TRBV9,TGTGCCAGCACCCCTACAGGGGATGAGCAGTACTTC,CASTPTGDEQYF
-,TRBJ2-5,-,TRBV6-5,TGTGCCAGCACCGAAAGTGGGGGGACACAAGAGACCCAGTACTTC,CASTESGGTQETQYF
few,TRBJ2-7,TRBD2,TRBV3-1,TGTGCCAGCAGCCAAGCGCCCGGGAGGAGTCACGAGCAGTACTTC,CASSQAPGRSHEQYF
-,TRBJ2-5,TRBD1,TRBV6-2/TRBV6-3,TGTGCCAGCGGCTGGACAGGGGCGACCCAGTACTTC,CASGWTGATQYF
few,TRBJ2-3,-,TRBV27,TGTGCCAGCAGTTTAGGTTGGGGAACTAGCACAGATACGCAGTATTTT,CASSLGWGTSTDTQYF
-,TRBJ1-5,-,TRBV15,TGTGCCACCAGCATAGACCGAGGGGCAGGCAATCAGCCCCAGCATTTT,CATSIDRGAGNQPQHF
-,TRBJ1-6,-,TRBV20-1,TGCAGTGCCACGGGGGGTGCAGGGAGCTCCTATAATTCACCCCTCCACTTT,CSATGGAGSSYNSPLHF
-,TRBJ1-3,-,TRBV27,TGTGCCAGCAGTTTATCTATGGCCGGAAACACCATATATTTT,CASSLSMAGNTIYF
many,TRBJ2-1,-,TRBV6-1,TGTGCCAGCAGTGAATGGGCCAGTGGCTCCTACAATGAGCAGTTCTTC,CASSEWASGSYNEQFF
-,TRBJ1-1,TRBD1,TRBV29-1,TGCAGCGTTTCCGACAGGGAGGGGGTGAACACTGAAGCTTTCTTT,CSVSDREGVNTEAFF
few,TRBJ2-7,-,TRBV7-6,TGTGCCAGCAGCTTAAACACAGAAAACTCCTACGAGCAGTACTTC,CASSLNTENSYEQYF
-,TRBJ2-5,TRBD2,TRBV20-1,TGCAGTGCTTTTCCCAGGAGGCGGGAGGACTACGGGCAGTACTTC,CSAFPRRREDYGQYF
few,TRBJ1-4,-,TRBV20-1,TGCAGTGCCGGGACGGACAGTCCGACTAATGAAAAACTGTTTTTT,CSAGTDSPTNEKLFF
few,TRBJ1-2,-,TRBV29-1,TGCAGCGTTGATGAAGGACACTATGGCTACACCTTC,CSVDEGHYGYTF
-,TRBJ2-7,TRBD2,TRBV10-1,TGCGCCAGCAGTGAGTCGTTCGGGACTAGCTCCTACGAGCAGTACTTC,CASSESFGTSSYEQYF
-,TRBJ2-5,TRBD2,TRBV9,TGTGCCAGCAGCGTAGTACCTAGCGGGGGGCAAGAGACCCAGTACTTC,CASSVVPSGGQETQYF
-,TRBJ2-5,TRBD1,TRBV18,TGTGCCAGCTCACCACTCCCCGCGGGGACAGGAGGCTACGGGCAGTACTTC,CASSPLPAGTGGYGQYF
few,TRBJ2-3,-,TRBV20-1,TGCAGTGCTAGAGTACTAGAGGGAGAGGATACGCAGTATTTT,CSARVLEGEDTQYF
-,TRBJ1-5,-,TRBV4-1,TGCGCCAGCAGCCAGACAGGATCGAGCAATCAGCCCCAGCATTTT,CASSQTGSSNQPQHF
-,TRBJ2-4,TRBD2,TRBV7-9,TGTGCCAGCAGCAGCGAGACTAGCGGGCGGCAGTACTTC,CASSSETSGRQYF
few,TRBJ2-6,TRBD2,TRBV6-5,TGTGCCAGCAGTTACGGGGCTAGCGGGAGGGATGGGGCCAACGTCCTGACTTTC,CASSYGASGRDGANVLTF
few,TRBJ2-2,TRBD2,TRBV5-6,TGTGCCAGCAGCTTACTAGCGGGAGACGGGGAGCTGTTTTTT,CASSLLAGDGELFF
-,TRBJ2-3,TRBD2,TRBV7-9,TGTGCCAGCAGCTTTATAGCGGGAGACAGCACAGATACGCAGTATTTT,CASSFIAGDSTDTQYF
once,TRBJ2-5,TRBD2,TRBV9,TGTGCCAGCAGCGTAAGCGGGAGGGTTGGGAATGAGCAGTACTTC,CASSVSGRVGNEQYF
few,TRBJ2-5,-,TRBV28,TGTGCCAGCAGGTCTATCAGGGAGACCCAGTACTTC,CASRSIRETQYF
-,TRBJ1-2,TRBD1,TRBV27,TGTGCCAGCAGTTCCTCGACAGGGGGCAACTATGGCTACACCTTC,CASSSSTGGNYGYTF
-,TRBJ2-3,TRBD2,TRBV9,TGTGCCAGCAGCGGCTCCGGGGGGTCAGATACGCAGTATTTT,CASSGSGGSDTQYF
-,TRBJ2-5,-,TRBV5-1,TGCGCCAGCAGCTTGGGGCAGGGGTCCCCATTTTTGGAGACCCAGTACTTC,CASSLGQGSPFLETQYF
few,TRBJ2-3,TRBD2,TRBV2,TGTGCCAGCAGTGAAAGAGGACTAGCGGGAGCTGGCCGTACGCAGTATTTT,CASSERGLAGAGRTQYF
few,TRBJ2-7,TRBD2,TRBV9,TGTGCCAGCAGCGTAGCAAGCGGGGGGGCCCCCTACGAGCAGTACTTC,CASSVASGGAPYEQYF
-,TRBJ2-5,-,TRBV12-3/TRBV12-4,TGTGCCAGCAGTTTTCGGGCCAGCCAAGAGACCCAGTACTTC,CASSFRASQETQYF
few,TRBJ1-5,-,TRBV20-1,TGCAGTGCTAGAGGGGTGGATCAGCCCCAGCATTTT,CSARGVDQPQHF
few,TRBJ1-2,-,TRBV27,TGTGCCAGCAGTCTCTCCCCCGAGGCGCGCTATGGCTACACCTTC,CASSLSPEARYGYTF
-,TRBJ2-7,-,TRBV5-1,TGCGCCAGCACTGGGGGGAACTCCTACGAGCAGTACTTC,CASTGGNSYEQYF
few,TRBJ2-7,-,TRBV7-8,TGTGCCAGCAGCTTAAGTCAGACTACTTACGAGCAGTACTTC,CASSLSQTTYEQYF
-,TRBJ2-5,TRBD2,TRBV9,TGTGCCAGCAGCGCCCCCGGGACTAGCGGATACAATGAGCAGTACTTC,CASSAPGTSGYNEQYF
-,TRBJ2-7,TRBD2,TRBV5-1,TGCGCCAGCAGCATGATTGGCGCGGGAGATCCCTCCTACGAGCAGTACTTC,CASSMIGAGDPSYEQYF
-,TRBJ2-3,-,TRBV12-3/TRBV12-4,TGTGCCAGCAGTGCTCTCGGAGGCACAGATACGCAGTATTTT,CASSALGGTDTQYF